This T cell receptor (beta chain) was sequenced for a study of T cells expressing NK-cell markers (dated by TCRdb to the early 2020s). In terms of the full investigation: In sorted CD3+CD56+NKG2C+, CD3+CD56+NKG2C- and CD3+CD56-NKG2C+ T-cell subsets from 7 to 9 donors, TCR beta-chain repertoires were profiled. The eight sequenced donors were randomly selected healthy volunteers, three men and five women. Among the eight sequenced donors, seven were HCMV-seropositive and one was HCMV-seronegative. Illumina HiSeq 2000/2500, MiSeq or NextSeq was used to sequence libraries as 2 x 150 bp reads. The research as a whole found: For roughly 6 donors, the dominant CD3+CD56+NKG2C+ clonotypes were among the top 10 CD8+ clonotypes and accounted for about 1.0-8% of CD8+ T cells. It remained unclear whether the expanded NKG2C-expressing T cell clones were specific for HCMV antigens. Those dominant clonotypes were again the most abundant among CD3+CD56-NKG2C+ cells in a handful of donors, at about 28.3-60.1%.

TCRdb names Illumina HiSeq 2000 as the instrument used. TCR beta cDNA libraries were made by 5'RACE template switching that added a universal primer site and unique molecular identifiers. Priming for cDNA synthesis came from the TCR beta constant segment, and two successive PCR amplification steps followed. From the authors' description of their analysis: MIGEC was used to demultiplex reads and group reads by UMI, and MiTCR was used to assemble and quantify clonotypes. To remove erroneous sequences, TCR cDNA sequences were retained only when supported by two or more reads. The tcR package was used for downstream repertoire analysis, with clonotypes matched between fractions based on CDR3 nucleotide sequence plus V segment. VDJmatch was used to annotate antigen specificity against VDJdb, with one amino acid substitution allowed in CDR3. Each entry corresponds to one CDR3 protein sequence from reads that TCRdb reprocessed, and DNA is not given. It is TCRdb's table, rather than the study itself, that gives the V and J calls and clone size. In this sample's table one finds hundreds of thousands of distinct CDR3 sequences. The ten largest clones add up to roughly 5.2% of the sample.

The germline V gene yields MGHDK for CDR1 and SYGVNS for CDR2. The CDR3 measures 15 amino acids from cysteine to phenylalanine. No DNA is recorded. Remarks on this clonotype: The specificity of this receptor is unknown.

HCMV serostatus was determined by detecting HCMV-specific IgG in serum with a commercial ELISA kit. Peripheral blood mononuclear cells were isolated from blood by Ficoll density gradient centrifugation. The receptor was derived from a man aged 18-70 years in good health. Source material: blood T cells: a sorted CD56 or NKG2C T cell subset, CD4+ or CD8+ T cells, or bulk PBMC T cells (not recorded which). The chain is made from TRBV25-1 and TRBJ2-4; TCRdb calls TRBD1, which cannot be checked without DNA. The CDR3 in this case is CASSKTGSGKNIQYF.